This T cell receptor (beta chain) appears in the sequencing data of a study of T cell responses to AZD1222 COVID-19 vaccine. Study-level results: The donor cohort was predominantly white British with a female majority, and clonal diversity may have been underestimated.

Using immunoSEQ multiplex PCR, the repertoire was profiled, and TCRdb retains in-frame clones only, with some absent. This sample yields tens of thousands of clones, of which 85% are seen a single time; 4.5% belongs to the top ten. As to this clone: Its antigen is unidentified.

The CDR3 runs 13 residues. V gave up 4 bases and J gave up 9 bases; unmatched junction bases: 7. In germline, CDR1 is SGHRS, CDR2 YFSETQ. This sequence was found in an adult who received the AZD1222 COVID-19 vaccine. The rearrangement uses TRBV5-1 and TRBJ2-1; 7 bases match TRBD2. The input for sequencing was peripheral blood, taken 28 days after the second AZD1222 dose. The CDR3 sequence is CASSLTWEGEQFF. The CDR3 bases are TGCGCCAGCAGCCTTACGTGGGAGGGTGAGCAGTTCTTC.